This T cell receptor (beta chain) was retrieved from a study of cytomegalovirus exposure and HLA in healthy donors. Study conclusions and caveats: In a later analysis, common viral pathogens appeared linked to several of the most significant clusters. As was reported, the HLA-A and HLA-B alleles of most subjects were accurately predicted from TCR beta sequences. As a later analysis revealed, the rate of TCR association differed by HLA locus, with DRB1 most and HLA-C fewest.

Remarks on this clone: The target antigen is unknown.

The primer mix had 60 Vbeta and 13 Jbeta primers. Clones were read by immunoSEQ multiplex PCR, and TCRdb kept only the in-frame ones, dropping some. In the table there are approximately 100,000 clones, roughly 78% of which are singletons. This clonotype was obtained from a woman between 35 and 50 years old in good health and CMV-seronegative. Sequenced input: PBMCs.

The CDR3 DNA reads as TGTGCCAGCAGTGATATATCACCCCTCCACTTT. Translating gives CASSDISPLHF. The chain recombines TRBV2 with TRBJ1-6; D gene unclear. The CDR3 runs to 11 residues. Germline assignment: CDR1 SNHLY and CDR2 FYNNEI. Trimming shortened V by 3 bases and J by 10 bases, and 4 bases separated the two germline ends.